The 18 T cell receptor beta chains below all came from one sample that was sequenced in a study of blood T cell repertoires in COVID-19. The assay was immunoSEQ multiplex PCR, and TCRdb's table has in-frame clones only and misses some. The profile shows roughly 70,000 clones, about 80% of them singletons. Sequenced sample: peripheral blood. The receptors here all came from a human donor in a cohort sampled during active COVID-19.

This chain connects TRBV3-1 (or the pseudogene TRBV3-2) to TRBJ2-3; TRBD2 matches 8 bases. CDR3 size: 15 residues. The V gene's germline CDR1 is LGHDT and CDR2 YNNKEL (reference sequence). V lost 8 bases to trimming and J lost 0 bases; unmatched junction nucleotides: 7. CDR3 nucleotide sequence: TGTGCCAGCGGGCGGGGGGCAGCTAGCACAGATACGCAGTATTTT. It specifies CASGRGAASTDTQYF.

The genes are TRBV4-1 and TRBJ2-7, with 8 nucleotides matching TRBD2. The CDR3 spans 15 residues. Germline-derived CDR1 and CDR2 are MGHRA and YSYEKL. The V and J ends lost 2 bases and 4 bases, in that order; junction bases with no gene match: 7. CDR3 loop: CASSQYGGAQYEQYF. For the CDR3, the DNA is TGCGCCAGCAGCCAATACGGGGGGGCCCAATACGAGCAGTACTTC.

This clone has a single count. V and J are TRBV6-5 and TRBJ2-7, with a weak D call TRBD1 (5 bases). In germline, CDR1 is MNHEY, CDR2 SVGAGI. Trimming took off 2 bases at V and 4 bases at J, with 18 bases between the two ends. CDR3 length: 16 residues. The DNA of the CDR3 is TGTGCCAGCAGTTACGCAGCCCTAACAGGCGTTTACGAGCAGTACTTC. Translation gives CASSYAALTGVYEQYF.

The rearrangement uses TRBV7-3 and TRBJ1-1; 9 bases align to TRBD1. Trimming cost V 3 bases and J 4 bases; bases outside gene matches: 0. This CDR3 comprises 13 residues. Germline CDR1 and CDR2: SGHTA and FQGTGA. The CDR3 coding sequence is TGTGCCAGCAGCTTGGACAGGGGCACTGAAGCTTTCTTT. Translated: CASSLDRGTEAFF.

The chain recombines TRBV6-5 with TRBJ2-7; TRBD1 matches 10 bases. The CDR3 is 14 residues long. J gave up 1 base and V 11 bases, and 8 bases lay outside the gene matches. Germline CDR1 MNHEY, CDR2 SVGAGI. DNA of the CDR3: TGTGCCTCCCAGGACAGGGGGATATCCTACGAGCAGTACTTC. Translated: CASQDRGISYEQYF.

This chain uses TRBV6-5 with TRBJ1-5; no firm D call. CDR1 and CDR2 (germline): MNHEY, SVGAGI. The CDR3 loop spans 15 amino acids. Trimming took off 6 bases at V and 2 bases at J, with 14 bases between the two ends. DNA of the CDR3: TGTGCCAGCAGCCCCTTCCCCACGGGCAATCAGCCCCAGCATTTT. Protein: CASSPFPTGNQPQHF.

This chain links TRBV4-3 with TRBJ1-4; D is possibly TRBD1 (6 bases). Trimming shortened V by 0 bases and J by 4 bases, and 18 bases separated the two germline ends. CDR1 and CDR2 (germline): LGHNA, YSLEER. The CDR3 runs to 18 residues. This CDR3 is CASSQDRGGGAINEKLFF. The DNA for the CDR3 is TGCGCCAGCAGCCAAGATAGGGGAGGGGGGGCCATTAATGAAAAACTGTTTTTT.

This clone has a single count. This chain joins TRBV9 and TRBJ2-3; D possibly corresponds to TRBD2 (6 bases). Germline V gene lookup returns CDR1 SGDLS and CDR2 YYNGEE. This CDR3 contains 15 residues. The V end was cut by 4 bases, the J end by 5 bases, with 17 bases between. For the CDR3, the DNA is TGTGCCAGCAGCCGCCGGGACTCCCTAAGAGATACGCAGTATTTT. Translating gives CASSRRDSLRDTQYF.

The chain carries TRBV12-3 or TRBV12-4 and TRBJ2-3; perhaps TRBD2 as D (5 bases). The V end lost 8 bases, the J end lost 5 bases, and 14 bases lay between the germline ends. This CDR3 has 13 residues. CDR3 loop: CASCPYRGDTQYF. The CDR3 DNA sequence: TGTGCCAGCTGCCCTTACCGGGGAGATACGCAGTATTTT.

This clone ranks as medium-sized. The chain employs TRBV7-9 and TRBJ1-4; D gene uncertain. Trimming removed 7 bases at V and 0 bases at J, with 12 bases between. Germline assignment: CDR1 SEHNR and CDR2 FQNEAQ (reference sequence). The CDR3 contains 15 residues. CDR3 sequence: CASTVPSTTNEKLFF. In nucleotides, the CDR3 is TGTGCCAGCACGGTCCCCAGTACAACTAATGAAAAACTGTTTTTT.

This chain joins TRBV7-9 and TRBJ2-4, with 7 bases that match TRBD1. V shed 5 bases and J 5 bases; nucleotides not matched to a gene: 9. The CDR3 spans 15 residues. Germline CDR1 is SEHNR and CDR2 is FQNEAQ (reference sequence). The CDR3 bases are TGTGCCAGCAGCAGGACAGGCGTGGATGAAAACATTCAGTACTTC. It is translated as CASSRTGVDENIQYF.

The chain uses TRBV12-3 or TRBV12-4 and TRBJ2-1, with D possibly being TRBD2 (6 bases). The V and J ends lost 5 bases and 7 bases respectively, with 12 bases between them. The CDR3 runs 13 residues. For the CDR3, the DNA is TGTGCCAGCAGTCGGGTGGAGGGGAATGAGCAGTTCTTC. Amino acids: CASSRVEGNEQFF.

V gene TRBV28 combines with J gene TRBJ1-5; D is unclear. The CDR3 is 15 residues long. In germline, CDR1 is MDHEN, CDR2 SYDVKM. V gave up 5 bases and J gave up 5 bases, with 16 bases separating them. The CDR3 DNA reads as TGTGCCAGCAGTCTCGCCCGGGGATACTATCAGCCCCAGCATTTT. This gives the protein CASSLARGYYQPQHF.

The J gene is TRBJ1-2, the V gene TRBV4-2; possible D gene TRBD1, 6 bases. Trimming stripped 0 bases from V and 0 bases from J, with 17 bases between. CDR1 is LGHNA, CDR2 YNFKEQ, per germline. There are 18 residues in the CDR3. The CDR3: CASSQELGSGTTNYGYTF. The CDR3 coding sequence is TGTGCCAGCAGCCAAGAGCTAGGTTCAGGGACAACTAACTATGGCTACACCTTC.

The chain links TRBV7-9 to TRBJ2-7, with 7 bases aligning to TRBD1. The CDR3 is 15 amino acids. The V gene's germline CDR1 is SEHNR and CDR2 FQNEAQ (reference sequence). The junction had 7 bases not matched to a gene; V was cut back by 2 bases and J by 3 bases. CDR3 DNA: TGTGCCAGCAGCTTAACCGGGACAGCGGACTACGAGCAGTACTTC. It translates to CASSLTGTADYEQYF.

The rearrangement links TRBV27 to TRBJ1-2; TRBD1 matches at 7 bases. The CDR3 has 11 residues. J was trimmed by 3 bases and V by 8 bases; bases with no gene match: 0. Germline CDR1 MNHEY, CDR2 SMNVEV (reference sequence). CDR3 nucleotide sequence: TGTGCCAGCCAGGGGGACTATGGCTACACCTTC. Translated: CASQGDYGYTF.

The chain links TRBV7-8 to TRBJ2-7; no definite D call. V was pared by 3 bases and J by 0 bases, with 9 bases between. CDR1 and CDR2 (germline): SGHVS, FQNEAQ. This CDR3 comprises 14 residues. CDR3 nucleotides: TGTGCCAGCAGCTTGTTTAGTGGCTCCTACGAGCAGTACTTC. This codes for CASSLFSGSYEQYF.

This rearrangement joins TRBV5-1 to TRBJ2-5, with a weak D call TRBD2 (5 bases). With 4 bases removed from V and 4 bases from J, the gap between germline ends came to 8 bases. CDR3 length: 12 residues. Germline V gene sequence: CDR1 SGHRS, CDR2 YFSETQ. The CDR3 sequence is CASSGEGETQYF. As DNA, the CDR3 is TGCGCCAGCAGCGGTGAGGGAGAGACCCAGTACTTC.